What follows describes a single TCR beta chain. The data originate from a study of cytomegalovirus exposure and HLA in healthy donors. PCR involved 60 Vbeta and 13 Jbeta primers. Original handling: An analysis that came later counted approximately 76 million unique TCR beta chains, 10 million to 12 million shared. Assay used: immunoSEQ multiplex PCR; TCRdb lists only in-frame clones, some missing. Clone size and V and J calls were adopted from that table, with D and trimming inferred from the DNA. This table has around 88,000 clones, around four fifths appearing once. Germline V CDR1 and CDR2: MNHEY, SMNVEV (reference sequence). The CDR3 sequence is 13 residues long. Trimming cost V 6 bases and J 0 bases, with 8 bases left between them.

The receptor comes from a woman between 40 and 55 years old in good health and CMV-seropositive. The sequencing sample was made of PBMCs. The genes are TRBV27 and TRBJ1-1, with D uncertain. This chain's CDR3 is CASSPRMNTEAFF. The DNA for the CDR3 is TGTGCCAGCAGCCCCCGTATGAACACTGAAGCTTTCTTT.